Following are 8 T cell receptor beta chains from one sample sequenced in a study of cytomegalovirus exposure and HLA in healthy donors. The PCR contained 60 Vbeta and 13 Jbeta primers. The repertoire was sequenced with immunoSEQ multiplex PCR; TCRdb's copy has only in-frame clones and lacks some. The table lists roughly 170,000 clones, 84% of them singletons, with around 4.9% in the top ten. Material: PBMCs. These TCRs come from a man aged 18-30 years in good health and CMV-seronegative.

The chain has TRBV28 and TRBJ2-7; 15 bases are shared with TRBD2. CDR1 MDHEN and CDR2 SYDVKM come from the germline V gene. The CDR3 sequence is 16 residues long. J gave up 5 bases and V 7 bases, and 9 bases lay outside the gene matches. CDR3 coding DNA: TGTGCCAGCACAATACCGGGACTAGCGGGAGGTGACGAGCAGTACTTC. This codes for CASTIPGLAGGDEQYF. Full variable domain (missing parts from reference TRBV28 and TRBJ2-7): DVKVTQSSRYLVKRTGEKVFLECVQDMDHENMFWYRQDPGLGLRLIYFSYDVKMKEKGDIPEGYSVSREKKERFSLILESASTNQTSMYLCASTIPGLAGGDEQYFGPGTRLTVT.

The table lists this clone with a few counts. The V gene is TRBV23-1, the J gene TRBJ2-7; 9 bases are shared with TRBD2. TRBV23-1 is flagged as an ORF with uncertain function. The CDR3 covers 16 residues. Trimming cost V 3 bases and J 1 base; bases outside gene matches: 7. For the CDR3, the DNA is TGCGCCAGCAGTCACAATAGCGGGAGTCCTTCCTACGAGCAGTACTTC. It specifies CASSHNSGSPSYEQYF.

The chain links TRBV27 to TRBJ1-2, with 7 nucleotides matching TRBD1. The junction had 11 bases not matched to a gene; V was cut back by 5 bases and J by 8 bases. Per the germline V gene, CDR1 is MNHEY and CDR2 is SMNVEV (reference sequence). CDR3 length: 14 residues. The CDR3 DNA reads TGTGCCAGCAGTCCACAGGGGCACTTAGAGGGCTACACCTTC. Translation: CASSPQGHLEGYTF.

This clone appeared once. Other DNA sequences in the sample encode the same CDR3. DNA for the CDR3: TGTGCCAGCAGTGAGGGGACAGGGAGTTCACCCCTCCACTTT. This sequence encodes CASSEGTGSSPLHF. The rearrangement links TRBV6-1 to TRBJ1-6; 9 bases fit TRBD1. The CDR3 covers 14 residues. CDR1 is MNHNS and CDR2 is SASEGT in the germline V gene. After removal of 3 bases from V and 9 bases from J, the junction contained 3 bases not matched to a gene.

V and J are TRBV4-3 and TRBJ2-2, with 10 nucleotides matching TRBD2. The V gene's germline CDR1 is LGHNA and CDR2 YSLEER. This CDR3 spans 19 amino acids. J lost 0 bases, V lost 0 bases, and 7 bases had no gene match. DNA of the CDR3: TGCGCCAGCAGCCAAGAGGGGAGCGGGAGGGGCGCGAACACCGGGGAGCTGTTTTTT. Protein product: CASSQEGSGRGANTGELFF.

V usage is TRBV18 and J usage is TRBJ1-3, with a possible D match to TRBD1 (5 bases). CDR3 length: 18 residues. Trimming cost V 2 bases and J 1 base, with 18 bases left between them. The germline gives CDR1 KGHSH, CDR2 LQKENI. CDR3 DNA sequence: TGTGCCAGCTCACCAGTATCTGGGGCCAGGAAGTCTGGAAACACCATATATTTT. This translates into CASSPVSGARKSGNTIYF. The full variable domain, its missing parts supplied by reference TRBV18 and TRBJ1-3, is NAGVMQNPRHLVRRRGQEARLRCSPMKGHSHVYWYRQLPEEGLKFMVYLQKENIIDESGMPKERFSAEFPKEGPSILRIQQVVRGDSAAYFCASSPVSGARKSGNTIYFGEGSWLTVV.

The genes are TRBV18 and TRBJ2-1; TRBD1 is a possible D gene (5 bases). This CDR3 is 15 amino acids long. Germline V gives CDR1 KGHSH, CDR2 LQKENI. V was cut by 1 base and J by 5 bases, with 12 bases left in between. CDR3 coding DNA: TGTGCCAGCTCACCACAGATGGACATCGACAATGAGCAGTTCTTC. Translating gives CASSPQMDIDNEQFF.

This clone was seen a handful of times. The rearrangement uses TRBV6-5 and TRBJ1-3; perhaps TRBD1 as D (5 bases). The CDR3 loop spans 15 amino acids. CDR1 is MNHEY and CDR2 is SVGAGI in the germline V gene. V shed 0 bases and J shed 2 bases, with 8 bases lying between them. CDR3 sequence (DNA): TGTGCCAGCAGTTACTCCGACAGCCCTGGAAACACCATATATTTT. Protein: CASSYSDSPGNTIYF.